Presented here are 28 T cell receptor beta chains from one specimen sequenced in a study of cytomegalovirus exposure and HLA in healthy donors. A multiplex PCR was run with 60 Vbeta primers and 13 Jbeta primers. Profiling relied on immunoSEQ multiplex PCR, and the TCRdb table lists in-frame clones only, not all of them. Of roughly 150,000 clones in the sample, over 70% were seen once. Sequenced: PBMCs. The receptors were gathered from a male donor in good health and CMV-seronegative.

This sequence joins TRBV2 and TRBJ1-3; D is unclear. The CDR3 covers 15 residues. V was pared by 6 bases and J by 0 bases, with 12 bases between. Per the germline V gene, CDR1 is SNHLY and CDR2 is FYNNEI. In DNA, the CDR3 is TGTGCCAGCAGGGGAGAAGTTAGCTCTGGAAACACCATATATTTT. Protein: CASRGEVSSGNTIYF.

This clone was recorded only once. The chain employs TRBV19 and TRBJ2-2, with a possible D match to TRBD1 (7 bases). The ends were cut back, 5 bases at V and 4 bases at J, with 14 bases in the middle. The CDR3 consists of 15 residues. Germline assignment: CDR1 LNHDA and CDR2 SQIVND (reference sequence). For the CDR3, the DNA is TGTGCCAGTAGTTCCCAGGGGGGTGTCACCGGGGAGCTGTTTTTT. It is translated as CASSSQGGVTGELFF. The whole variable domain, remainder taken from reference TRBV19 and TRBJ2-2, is DGGITQSPKYLFRKEGQNVTLSCEQNLNHDAMYWYRQDPGQGLRLIYYSQIVNDFQKGDIAEGYSVSREKKESFPLTVTSAQKNPTAFYLCASSSQGGVTGELFFGEGSRLTVL.

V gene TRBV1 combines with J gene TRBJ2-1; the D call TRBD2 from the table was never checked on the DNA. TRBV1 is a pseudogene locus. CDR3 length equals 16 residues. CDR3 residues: CTSSQVRGDSYNEQFF. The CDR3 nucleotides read TGCACCAGCAGCCAAGTGCGGGGGGACTCCTACAATGAGCAGTTCTTC.

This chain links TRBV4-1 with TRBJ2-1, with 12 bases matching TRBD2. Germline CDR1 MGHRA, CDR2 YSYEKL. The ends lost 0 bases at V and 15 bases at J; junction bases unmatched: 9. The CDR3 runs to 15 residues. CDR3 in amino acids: CASSQDMASGRDRFF. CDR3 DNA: TGCGCCAGCAGCCAAGATATGGCTAGCGGGAGGGATCGGTTCTTC.

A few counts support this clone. The CDR3 nucleotides are TGTGCCAGCAGCGGTACAGGGGCGGCTAACTATGGCTACACCTTC. This encodes CASSGTGAANYGYTF. The chain has TRBV28 and TRBJ1-2; 7 bases fit TRBD1. CDR1 and CDR2 (germline): MDHEN, SYDVKM. The junction had 7 bases not matched to a gene; V was cut back by 6 bases and J by 0 bases. The CDR3 consists of 15 residues.

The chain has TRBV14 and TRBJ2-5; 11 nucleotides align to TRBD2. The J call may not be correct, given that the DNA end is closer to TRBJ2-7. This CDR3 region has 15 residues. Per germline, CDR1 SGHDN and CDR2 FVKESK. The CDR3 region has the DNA TGTGCCAGCAGCCAAGGACTAGCGGGACGATACGAGCAGTACTTC. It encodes CASSQGLAGRYEQYF.

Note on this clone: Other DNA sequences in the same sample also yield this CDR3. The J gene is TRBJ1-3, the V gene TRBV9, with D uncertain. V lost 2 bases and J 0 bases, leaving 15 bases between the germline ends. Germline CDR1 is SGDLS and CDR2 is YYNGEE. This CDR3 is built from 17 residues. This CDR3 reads CASSVAPNLSSGNTIYF. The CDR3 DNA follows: TGTGCCAGCAGCGTCGCCCCCAACCTGAGCTCTGGAAACACCATATATTTT.

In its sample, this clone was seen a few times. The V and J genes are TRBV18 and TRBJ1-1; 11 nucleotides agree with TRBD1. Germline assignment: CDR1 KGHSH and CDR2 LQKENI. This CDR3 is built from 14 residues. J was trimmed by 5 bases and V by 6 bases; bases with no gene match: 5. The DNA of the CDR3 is TGTGCCAGCTCCTACGGGACAGGGGGAACTGAAGCTTTCTTT. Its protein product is CASSYGTGGTEAFF.

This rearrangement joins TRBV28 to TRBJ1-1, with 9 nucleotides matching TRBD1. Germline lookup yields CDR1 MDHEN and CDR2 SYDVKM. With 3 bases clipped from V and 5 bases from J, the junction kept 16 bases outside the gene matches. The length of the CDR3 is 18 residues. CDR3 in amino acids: CASSFLGRWDRADTEAFF. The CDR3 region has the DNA TGTGCCAGCAGTTTCTTGGGCCGCTGGGACAGGGCCGATACTGAAGCTTTCTTT.

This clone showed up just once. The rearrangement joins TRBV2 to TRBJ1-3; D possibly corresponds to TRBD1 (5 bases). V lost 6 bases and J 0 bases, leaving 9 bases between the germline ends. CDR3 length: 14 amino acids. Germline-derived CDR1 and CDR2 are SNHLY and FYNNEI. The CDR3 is CASSRTPSGNTIYF. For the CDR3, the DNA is TGTGCCAGCAGCCGGACACCCTCTGGAAACACCATATATTTT.

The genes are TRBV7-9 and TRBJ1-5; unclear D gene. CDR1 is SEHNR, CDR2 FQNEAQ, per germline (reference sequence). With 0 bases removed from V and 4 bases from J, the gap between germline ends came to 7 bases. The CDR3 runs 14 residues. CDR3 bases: TGTGCCAGCAGCTTAGCGGCGGGGAATCAGCCCCAGCATTTT. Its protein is CASSLAAGNQPQHF.

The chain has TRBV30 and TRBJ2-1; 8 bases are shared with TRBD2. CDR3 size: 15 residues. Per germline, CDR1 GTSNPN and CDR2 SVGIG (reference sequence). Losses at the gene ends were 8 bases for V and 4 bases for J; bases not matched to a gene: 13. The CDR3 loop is CARGRAGGGYNEQFF. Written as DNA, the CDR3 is TGTGCCCGCGGCAGGGCGGGGGGCGGGTACAATGAGCAGTTCTTC.

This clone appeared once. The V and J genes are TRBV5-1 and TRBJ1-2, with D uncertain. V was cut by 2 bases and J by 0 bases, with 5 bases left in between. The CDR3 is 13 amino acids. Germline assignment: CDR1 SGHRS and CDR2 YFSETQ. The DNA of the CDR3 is TGCGCCAGCAGCTTTGACTCTAACTATGGCTACACCTTC. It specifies CASSFDSNYGYTF. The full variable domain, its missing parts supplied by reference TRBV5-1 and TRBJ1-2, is KAGVTQTPRYLIKTRGQQVTLSCSPISGHRSVSWYQQTPGQGLQFLFEYFSETQRNKGNFPGRFSGRQFSNSRSEMNVSTLELGDSALYLCASSFDSNYGYTFGSGTRLTVV.

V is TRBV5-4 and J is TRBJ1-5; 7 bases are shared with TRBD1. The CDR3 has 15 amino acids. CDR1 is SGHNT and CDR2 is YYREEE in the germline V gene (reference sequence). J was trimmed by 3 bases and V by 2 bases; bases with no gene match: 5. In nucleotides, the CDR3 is TGTGCCAGCAGCTTAGGGACAGACCACAATCAGCCCCAGCATTTT. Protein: CASSLGTDHNQPQHF. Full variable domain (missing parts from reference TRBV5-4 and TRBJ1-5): ETGVTQSPTHLIKTRGQQVTLRCSSQSGHNTVSWYQQALGQGPQFIFQYYREEENGRGNFPPRFSGLQFPNYSSELNVNALELDDSALYLCASSLGTDHNQPQHFGDGTRLSIL.

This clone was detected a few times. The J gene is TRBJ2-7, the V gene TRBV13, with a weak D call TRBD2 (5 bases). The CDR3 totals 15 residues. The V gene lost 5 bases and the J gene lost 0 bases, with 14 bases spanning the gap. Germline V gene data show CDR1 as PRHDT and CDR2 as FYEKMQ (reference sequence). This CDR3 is CASSPPGSSSYEQYF. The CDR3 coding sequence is TGTGCCAGCAGCCCGCCGGGGTCGAGCTCCTACGAGCAGTACTTC.

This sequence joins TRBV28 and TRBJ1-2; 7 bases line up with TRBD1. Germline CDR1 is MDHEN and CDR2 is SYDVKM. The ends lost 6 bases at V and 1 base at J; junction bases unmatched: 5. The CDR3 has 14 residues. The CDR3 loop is CASREGQLNYGYTF. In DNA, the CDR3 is TGTGCCAGCAGGGAGGGACAGCTTAACTATGGCTACACCTTC.

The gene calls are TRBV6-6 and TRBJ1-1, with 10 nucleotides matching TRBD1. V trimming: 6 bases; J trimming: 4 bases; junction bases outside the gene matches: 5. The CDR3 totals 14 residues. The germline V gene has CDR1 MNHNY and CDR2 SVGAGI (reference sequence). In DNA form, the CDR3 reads TGTGCCAGCAGGGGGACAGGGGACCGCACTGAAGCTTTCTTT. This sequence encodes CASRGTGDRTEAFF.

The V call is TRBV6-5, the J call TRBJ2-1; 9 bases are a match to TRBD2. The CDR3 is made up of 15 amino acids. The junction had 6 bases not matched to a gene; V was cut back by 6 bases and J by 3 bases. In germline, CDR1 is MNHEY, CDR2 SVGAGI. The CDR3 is CASRAGGGGYNEQFF. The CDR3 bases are TGTGCCAGCAGGGCGGGGGGGGGAGGCTACAATGAGCAGTTCTTC.

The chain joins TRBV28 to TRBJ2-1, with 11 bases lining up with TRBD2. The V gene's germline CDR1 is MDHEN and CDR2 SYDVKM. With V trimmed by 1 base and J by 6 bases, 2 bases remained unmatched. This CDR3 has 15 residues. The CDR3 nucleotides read TGTGCCAGCAGTTTATTAACTAGCGGGAGCAATGAGCAGTTCTTC. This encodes CASSLLTSGSNEQFF.

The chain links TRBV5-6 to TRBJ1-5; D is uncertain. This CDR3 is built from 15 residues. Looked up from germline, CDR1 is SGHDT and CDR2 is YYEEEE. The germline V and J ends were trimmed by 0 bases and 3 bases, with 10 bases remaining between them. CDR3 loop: CASSLAGDYNQPQHF. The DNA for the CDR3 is TGTGCCAGCAGCTTGGCCGGGGATTACAATCAGCCCCAGCATTTT.

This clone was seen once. The CDR3 nucleotides read TGTGCCAGCAGCTTGGGACTCCTTACCTACGAGCAGTACTTC. This codes for CASSLGLLTYEQYF. V is TRBV7-8 and J is TRBJ2-7; TRBD2 might be the D (6 bases). V shed 3 bases and J shed 2 bases, with 11 bases lying between them. This CDR3 is built from 14 residues. Germline V gene sequence: CDR1 SGHVS, CDR2 FQNEAQ.

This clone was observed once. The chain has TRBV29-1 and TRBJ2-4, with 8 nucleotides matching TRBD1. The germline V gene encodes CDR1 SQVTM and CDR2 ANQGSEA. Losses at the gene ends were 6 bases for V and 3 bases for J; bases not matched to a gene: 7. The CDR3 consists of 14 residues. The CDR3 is CSVGGQGVKNIQYF. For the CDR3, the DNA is TGCAGCGTCGGTGGACAGGGAGTCAAAAACATTCAGTACTTC.

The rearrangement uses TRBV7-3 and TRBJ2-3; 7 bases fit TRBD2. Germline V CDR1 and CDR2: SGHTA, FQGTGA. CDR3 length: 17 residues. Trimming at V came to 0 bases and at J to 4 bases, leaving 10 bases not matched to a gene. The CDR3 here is CASSLTGASGGPDTQYF. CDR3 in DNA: TGTGCCAGCAGCTTAACCGGGGCTAGCGGAGGGCCAGATACGCAGTATTTT. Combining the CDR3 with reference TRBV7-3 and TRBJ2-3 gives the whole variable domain GAGVSQTPSNKVTEKGKYVELRCDPISGHTALYWYRQSLGQGPEFLIYFQGTGAADDSGLPNDRFFAVRPEGSVSTLKIQRTERGDSAVYLCASSLTGASGGPDTQYFGPGTRLTVL.

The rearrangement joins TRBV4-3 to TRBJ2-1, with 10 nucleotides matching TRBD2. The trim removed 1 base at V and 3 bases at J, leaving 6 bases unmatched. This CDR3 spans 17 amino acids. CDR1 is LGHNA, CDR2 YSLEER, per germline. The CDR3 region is CASSQGTSGRIYNEQFF. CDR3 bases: TGCGCCAGCAGCCAAGGGACTAGCGGACGAATCTACAATGAGCAGTTCTTC.

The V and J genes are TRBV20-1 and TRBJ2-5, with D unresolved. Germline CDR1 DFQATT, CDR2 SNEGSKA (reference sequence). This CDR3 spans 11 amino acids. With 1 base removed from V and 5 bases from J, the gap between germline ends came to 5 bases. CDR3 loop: CSARVRETQYF. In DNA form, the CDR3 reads TGCAGTGCTAGAGTCAGGGAGACCCAGTACTTC.

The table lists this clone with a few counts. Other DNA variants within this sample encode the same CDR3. In DNA, the CDR3 is TGTGCCAGCAGTTACTCTAGTGAGCAGTTCTTC. This gives the protein CASSYSSEQFF. This chain uses TRBV6-5 with TRBJ2-1; D uncertain. Germline V gene sequence: CDR1 MNHEY, CDR2 SVGAGI. The CDR3 is 11 residues long. V dropped 0 bases and J dropped 9 bases, with 3 bases sitting between them.

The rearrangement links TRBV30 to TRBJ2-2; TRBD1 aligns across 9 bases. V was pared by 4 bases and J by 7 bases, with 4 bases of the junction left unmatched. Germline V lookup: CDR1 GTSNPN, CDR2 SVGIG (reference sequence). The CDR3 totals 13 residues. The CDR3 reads CAWTGQGNGELFF. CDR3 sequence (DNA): TGTGCCTGGACGGGACAGGGTAACGGGGAGCTGTTTTTT.

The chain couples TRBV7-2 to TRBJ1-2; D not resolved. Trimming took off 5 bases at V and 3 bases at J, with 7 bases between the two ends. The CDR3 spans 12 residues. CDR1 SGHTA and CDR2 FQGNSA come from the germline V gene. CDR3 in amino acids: CASSPPDYGYTF. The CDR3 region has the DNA TGTGCCAGCAGCCCTCCTGACTATGGCTACACCTTC.